The source of this T cell receptor (beta chain) is a study of OX40 agonist ivuxolimab in advanced cancers. Assay: immunoSEQ multiplex PCR; the TCRdb copy retains only in-frame clones and omits some. The repertoire includes approximately 52,000 clones, 83% of them detected once, and approximately 1% sits in the top ten. This CDR3 is built from 15 residues. Unmatched junction bases numbered 8, after V lost 6 bases and J lost 6 bases. CDR1 and CDR2 (germline): LGHNT, FRNRAP. The clonotype originates from an adult with an advanced solid tumor such as melanoma, head and neck, liver or kidney cancer. Here the sequenced sample was CD4+ or CD8+ T cells sorted from blood, taken in a trial of the OX40 agonist ivuxolimab. The gene calls are TRBV12-5 and TRBJ2-5; 12 bases fit TRBD2. CDR3 in DNA: TGTGCTAGTGGCCCCCTAGCGGGGGGGCCCCAGACCCAGTACTTC. It specifies CASGPLAGGPQTQYF.